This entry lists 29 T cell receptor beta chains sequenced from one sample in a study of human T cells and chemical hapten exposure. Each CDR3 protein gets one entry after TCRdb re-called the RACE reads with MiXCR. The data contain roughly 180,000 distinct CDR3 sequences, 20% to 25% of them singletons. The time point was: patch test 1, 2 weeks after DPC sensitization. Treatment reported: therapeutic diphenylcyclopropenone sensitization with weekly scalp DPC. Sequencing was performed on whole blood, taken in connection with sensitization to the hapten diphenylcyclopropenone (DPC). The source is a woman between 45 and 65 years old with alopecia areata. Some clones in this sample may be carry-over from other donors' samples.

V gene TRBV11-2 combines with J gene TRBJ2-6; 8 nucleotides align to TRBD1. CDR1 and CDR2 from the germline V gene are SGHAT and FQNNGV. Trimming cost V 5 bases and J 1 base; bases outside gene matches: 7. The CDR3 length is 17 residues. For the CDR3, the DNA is TGTGCCAGCAGCCGGTGGACAGGGACTTCTGGGGCCAACGTCCTGACTTTC. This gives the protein CASSRWTGTSGANVLTF.

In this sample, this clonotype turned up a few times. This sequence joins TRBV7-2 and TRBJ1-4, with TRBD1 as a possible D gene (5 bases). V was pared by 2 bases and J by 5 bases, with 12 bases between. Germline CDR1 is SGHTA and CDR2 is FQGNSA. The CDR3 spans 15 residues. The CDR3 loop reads CASSLQGAGNEKLFF. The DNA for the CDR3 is TGTGCCAGCAGCTTACAAGGGGCGGGGAATGAAAAACTGTTTTTT. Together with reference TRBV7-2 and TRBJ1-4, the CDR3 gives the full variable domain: GAGVSQSPSNKVTEKGKDVELRCDPISGHTALYWYRQSLGQGLEFLIYFQGNSAPDKSGLPSDRFSAERTGGSVSTLTIQRTQQEDSAVYLCASSLQGAGNEKLFFGSGTQLSVL.

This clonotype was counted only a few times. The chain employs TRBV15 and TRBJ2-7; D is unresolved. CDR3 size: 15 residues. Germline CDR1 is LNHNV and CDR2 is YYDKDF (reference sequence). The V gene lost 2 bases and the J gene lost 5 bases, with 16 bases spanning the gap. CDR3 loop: CATSRQIQGGHEQYF. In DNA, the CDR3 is TGTGCCACCAGCAGACAAATTCAAGGTGGTCACGAGCAGTACTTC.

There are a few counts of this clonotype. CDR3 in DNA: TGTGCCAGTACCATGACAGCGTATAATTCACCCCTCCACTTT. It translates to CASTMTAYNSPLHF. The chain joins TRBV19 to TRBJ1-6, with TRBD1 as a possible D gene (5 bases). From germline, CDR1 is LNHDA and CDR2 SQIVND (reference sequence). Trimming took off 7 bases at V and 4 bases at J, with 11 bases between the two ends. The CDR3 has 14 residues. Together with reference TRBV19 and TRBJ1-6, the CDR3 gives the full variable domain: DGGITQSPKYLFRKEGQNVTLSCEQNLNHDAMYWYRQDPGQGLRLIYYSQIVNDFQKGDIAEGYSVSREKKESFPLTVTSAQKNPTAFYLCASTMTAYNSPLHFGNGTRLTVT.

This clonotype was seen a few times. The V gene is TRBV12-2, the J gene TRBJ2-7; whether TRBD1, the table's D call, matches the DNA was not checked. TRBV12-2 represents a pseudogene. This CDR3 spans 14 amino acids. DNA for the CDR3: TGTGCAAGTCGCTTAGCTCGCCCTAAGTACGAGCAGTACTTC. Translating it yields CASRLARPKYEQYF.

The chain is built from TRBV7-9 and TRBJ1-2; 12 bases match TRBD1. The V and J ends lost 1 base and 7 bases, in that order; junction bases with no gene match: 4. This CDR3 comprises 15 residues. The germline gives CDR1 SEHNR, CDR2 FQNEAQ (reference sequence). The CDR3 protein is CASSLGDRGRGGYTF. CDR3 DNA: TGTGCCAGCAGCTTAGGGGACAGGGGGCGCGGTGGCTACACCTTC.

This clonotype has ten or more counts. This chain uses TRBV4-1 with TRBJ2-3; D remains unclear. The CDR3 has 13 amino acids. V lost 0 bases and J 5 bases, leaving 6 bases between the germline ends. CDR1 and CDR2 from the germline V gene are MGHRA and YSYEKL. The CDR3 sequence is CASSQDSGDTQYF. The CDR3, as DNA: TGCGCCAGCAGCCAAGATTCGGGAGATACGCAGTATTTT.

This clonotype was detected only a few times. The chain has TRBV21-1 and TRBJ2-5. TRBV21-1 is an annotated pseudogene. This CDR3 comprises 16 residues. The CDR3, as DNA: TGTGCCAGCAGCAAAGCGCCTGGGCAACGAACTGAGACCCAGTACTTC. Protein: CASSKAPGQRTETQYF.

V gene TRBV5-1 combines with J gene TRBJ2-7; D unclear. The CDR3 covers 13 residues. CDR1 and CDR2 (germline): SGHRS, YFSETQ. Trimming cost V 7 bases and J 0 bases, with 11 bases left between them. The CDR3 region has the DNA TGCGCCAGCCGCGGATGGAGCTCCTACGAGCAGTACTTC. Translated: CASRGWSSYEQYF.

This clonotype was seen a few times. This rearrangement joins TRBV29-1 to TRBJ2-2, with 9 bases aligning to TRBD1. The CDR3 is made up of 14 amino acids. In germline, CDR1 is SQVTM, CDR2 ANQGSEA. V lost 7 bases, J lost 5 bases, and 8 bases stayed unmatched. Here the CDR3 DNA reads TGCAGCGCGAACCGGGACAGGGCTACCGGGGAGCTGTTTTTT. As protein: CSANRDRATGELFF.

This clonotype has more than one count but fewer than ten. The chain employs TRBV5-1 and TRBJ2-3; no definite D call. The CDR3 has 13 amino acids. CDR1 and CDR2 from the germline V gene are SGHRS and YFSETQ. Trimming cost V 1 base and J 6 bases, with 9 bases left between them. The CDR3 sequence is CASSLRLGDTQYF. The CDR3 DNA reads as TGCGCCAGCAGCTTGAGGCTCGGGGATACGCAGTATTTT.

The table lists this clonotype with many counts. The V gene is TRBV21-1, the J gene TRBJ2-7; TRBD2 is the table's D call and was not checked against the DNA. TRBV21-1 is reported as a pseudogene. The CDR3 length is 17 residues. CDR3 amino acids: CASSNHLPGLAGGEQYF. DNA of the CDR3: TGTGCCAGCAGCAACCATTTACCGGGACTAGCGGGAGGCGAGCAGTACTTC.

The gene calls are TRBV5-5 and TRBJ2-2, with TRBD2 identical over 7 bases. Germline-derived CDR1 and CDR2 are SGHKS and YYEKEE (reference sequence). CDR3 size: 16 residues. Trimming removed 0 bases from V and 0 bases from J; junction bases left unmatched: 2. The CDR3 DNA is TGTGCCAGCAGCTTGGTGGGAGGGGCGAACACCGGGGAGCTGTTTTTT. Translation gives CASSLVGGANTGELFF.

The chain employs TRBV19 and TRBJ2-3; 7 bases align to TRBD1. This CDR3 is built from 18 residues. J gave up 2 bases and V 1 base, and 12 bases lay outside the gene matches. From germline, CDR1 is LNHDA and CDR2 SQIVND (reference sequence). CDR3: CASSIGFSTGWDTDTQYF. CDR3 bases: TGTGCCAGTAGTATAGGATTCTCGACAGGGTGGGACACAGATACGCAGTATTTT.

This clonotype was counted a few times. This CDR3 reads CASNTGVTGGYTF. CDR3 bases: TGTGCCAGTAATACAGGGGTAACTGGTGGCTACACCTTC. This chain uses TRBV19 with TRBJ1-2; TRBD1 agrees at 7 bases. Germline loops: CDR1 LNHDA, CDR2 SQIVND (reference sequence). The CDR3 contains 13 residues. Trimming cost V 7 bases and J 7 bases; bases outside gene matches: 9.

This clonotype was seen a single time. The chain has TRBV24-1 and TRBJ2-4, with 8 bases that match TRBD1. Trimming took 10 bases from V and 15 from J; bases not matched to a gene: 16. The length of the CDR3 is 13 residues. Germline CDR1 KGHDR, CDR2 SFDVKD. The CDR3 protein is CATNSPGTGLWYF. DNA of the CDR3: TGTGCCACAAATTCCCCCGGGACAGGCTTATGGTACTTC.

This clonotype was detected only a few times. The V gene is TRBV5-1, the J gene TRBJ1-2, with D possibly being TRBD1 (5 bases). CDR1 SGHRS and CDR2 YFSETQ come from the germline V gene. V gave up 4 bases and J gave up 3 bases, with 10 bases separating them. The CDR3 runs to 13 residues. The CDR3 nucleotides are TGCGCCAGCAGCCCCGACAGATACTATGGCTACACCTTC. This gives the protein CASSPDRYYGYTF.

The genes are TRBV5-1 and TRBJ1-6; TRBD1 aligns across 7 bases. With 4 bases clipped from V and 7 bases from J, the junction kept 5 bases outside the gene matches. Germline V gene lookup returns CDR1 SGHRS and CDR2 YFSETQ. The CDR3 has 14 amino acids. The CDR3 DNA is TGCGCCAGCAGCCGGACAGGCCGAAATTCACCCCTCCACTTT. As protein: CASSRTGRNSPLHF.

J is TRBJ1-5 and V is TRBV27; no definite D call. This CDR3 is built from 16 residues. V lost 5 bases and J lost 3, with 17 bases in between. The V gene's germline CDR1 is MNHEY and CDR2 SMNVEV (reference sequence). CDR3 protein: CASSPRGGRDNQPQHF. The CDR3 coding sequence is TGTGCCAGCAGTCCACGTGGAGGGAGGGACAATCAGCCCCAGCATTTT.

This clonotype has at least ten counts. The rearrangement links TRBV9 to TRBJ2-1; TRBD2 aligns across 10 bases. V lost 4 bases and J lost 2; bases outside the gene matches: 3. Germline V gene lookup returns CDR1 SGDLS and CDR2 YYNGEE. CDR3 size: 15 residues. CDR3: CASSLAGGTYNEQFF. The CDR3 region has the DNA TGTGCCAGCAGCTTAGCGGGAGGCACCTACAATGAGCAGTTCTTC. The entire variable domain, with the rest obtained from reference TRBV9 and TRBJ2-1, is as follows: DSGVTQTPKHLITATGQRVTLRCSPRSGDLSVYWYQQSLDQGLQFLIQYYNGEERAKGNILERFSAQQFPDLHSELNLSSLELGDSALYFCASSLAGGTYNEQFFGPGTRLTVL.

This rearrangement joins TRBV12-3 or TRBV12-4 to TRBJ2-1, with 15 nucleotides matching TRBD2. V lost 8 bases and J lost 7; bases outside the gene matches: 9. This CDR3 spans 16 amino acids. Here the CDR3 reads CASRTSGRGLGNEQFF. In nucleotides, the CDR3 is TGTGCCAGCCGGACTAGCGGGAGGGGTTTGGGGAATGAGCAGTTCTTC.

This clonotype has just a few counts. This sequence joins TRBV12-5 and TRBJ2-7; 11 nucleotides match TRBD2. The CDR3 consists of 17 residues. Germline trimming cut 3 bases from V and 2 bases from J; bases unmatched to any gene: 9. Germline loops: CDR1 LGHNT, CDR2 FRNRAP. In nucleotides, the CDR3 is TGTGCTAGTGGTTTCACAACCGGGACTAGCGGAACCTACGAGCAGTACTTC. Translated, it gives CASGFTTGTSGTYEQYF.

The DNA of the CDR3 is TGCAGTGCTCCCGGTAGGCTCACAGATACGCAGTATTTT. Translating gives CSAPGRLTDTQYF. The chain joins TRBV20-1 to TRBJ2-3, with unresolved D. V was pared by 5 bases and J by 2 bases, with 11 bases between. The CDR3 is made up of 13 amino acids. Germline values: CDR1 DFQATT, CDR2 SNEGSKA (reference sequence).

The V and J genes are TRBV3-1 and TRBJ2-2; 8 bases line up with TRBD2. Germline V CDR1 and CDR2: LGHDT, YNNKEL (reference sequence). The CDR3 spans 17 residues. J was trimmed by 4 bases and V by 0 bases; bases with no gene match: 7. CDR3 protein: CASSQEPRGLATGELFF. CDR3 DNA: TGTGCCAGCAGCCAAGAACCCCGAGGACTAGCCACCGGGGAGCTGTTTTTT.

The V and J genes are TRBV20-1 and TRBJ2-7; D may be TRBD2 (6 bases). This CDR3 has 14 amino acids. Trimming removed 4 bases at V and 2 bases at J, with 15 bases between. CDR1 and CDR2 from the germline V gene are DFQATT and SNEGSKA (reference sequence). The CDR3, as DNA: TGCAGTGCTAATGATCGGAGGGGTACCTACGAGCAGTACTTC. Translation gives CSANDRRGTYEQYF.

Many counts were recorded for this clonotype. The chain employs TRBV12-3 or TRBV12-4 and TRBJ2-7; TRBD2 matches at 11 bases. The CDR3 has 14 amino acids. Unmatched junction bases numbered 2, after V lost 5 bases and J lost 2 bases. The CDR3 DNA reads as TGTGCCAGCAGTCCACTAGCGGGAGCCTACGAGCAGTACTTC. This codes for CASSPLAGAYEQYF.

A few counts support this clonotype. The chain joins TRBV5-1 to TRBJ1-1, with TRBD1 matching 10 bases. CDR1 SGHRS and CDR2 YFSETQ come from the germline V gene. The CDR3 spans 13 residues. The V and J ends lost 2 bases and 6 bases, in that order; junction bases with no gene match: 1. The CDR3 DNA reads TGCGCCAGCAGCTTTGGACAGGGGGCTGAAGCTTTCTTT. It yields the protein CASSFGQGAEAFF.

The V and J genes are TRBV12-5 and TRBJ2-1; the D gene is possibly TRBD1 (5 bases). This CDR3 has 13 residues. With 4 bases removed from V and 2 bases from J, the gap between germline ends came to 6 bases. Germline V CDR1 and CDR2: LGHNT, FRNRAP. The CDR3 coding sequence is TGTGCTAGTGGTTCGGACACCTACAATGAGCAGTTCTTC. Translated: CASGSDTYNEQFF. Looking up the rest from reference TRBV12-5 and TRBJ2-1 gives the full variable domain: DARVTQTPRHKVTEMGQEVTMRCQPILGHNTVFWYRQTMMQGLELLAYFRNRAPLDDSGMPKDRFSAEMPDATLATLKIQPSEPRDSAVYFCASGSDTYNEQFFGPGTRLTVL.

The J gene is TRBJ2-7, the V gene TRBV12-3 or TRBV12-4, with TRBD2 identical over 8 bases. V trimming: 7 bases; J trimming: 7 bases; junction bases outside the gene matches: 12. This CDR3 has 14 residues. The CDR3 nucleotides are TGTGCCAGCACCTCATTAGCGGGAAGCACGGAGCAGTACTTC. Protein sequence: CASTSLAGSTEQYF.